These 11 T cell receptor beta chains were all obtained from the same sample, sequenced in a study of CD8 T cells in Susac syndrome. RNA amounts of about 0.5 to 1 ug underwent reverse transcription with random hexamers. TCRdb analysed the immunoSEQ multiplex PCR reads with MiXCR anew, one entry per CDR3 protein. Among around 130,000 distinct CDR3 sequences listed, around 94% were seen once. Sequencing used CD4+ T cells from PBMCs. The receptors shown here come from a human donor in good health.

This clonotype was seen a few times. The chain joins TRBV30 to TRBJ1-1; 8 positions agree with TRBD1. V shed 3 bases and J 5 bases; nucleotides not matched to a gene: 5. Germline CDR1 is GTSNPN and CDR2 is SVGIG (reference sequence). The CDR3 is 13 residues long. The CDR3 DNA follows: TGTGCCTGGAGGAACAGGGGGGTAACTGAAGCTTTCTTT. It encodes CAWRNRGVTEAFF.

The gene calls are TRBV5-5 and TRBJ2-3; weak D call: TRBD2 (5 bases). With 5 bases removed from V and 12 bases from J, the gap between germline ends came to 19 bases. The CDR3 loop spans 13 amino acids. Germline V gene data show CDR1 as SGHKS and CDR2 as YYEKEE (reference sequence). DNA of the CDR3: TGTGCCAGCAGTCTACAATCCCGGGAATTTCAGTATTTT. It specifies CASSLQSREFQYF.

This rearrangement joins TRBV28 to TRBJ2-5, with a tentative D call TRBD1 (6 bases). Germline CDR1 reads MDHEN; CDR2 reads SYDVKM. The V end lost 3 bases, the J end lost 5 bases, and 10 bases lay between the germline ends. This CDR3 has 13 residues. The CDR3 loop is CASSFPDRETQYF. The CDR3, as DNA: TGTGCCAGCAGTTTTCCAGACAGGGAGACCCAGTACTTC. The full variable domain, in which reference TRBV28 and TRBJ2-5 provide the parts outside the CDR3, is DVKVTQSSRYLVKRTGEKVFLECVQDMDHENMFWYRQDPGLGLRLIYFSYDVKMKEKGDIPEGYSVSREKKERFSLILESASTNQTSMYLCASSFPDRETQYFGPGTRLLVL.

V usage is TRBV24-1 and J usage is TRBJ2-1; D unresolved. The CDR3 is 13 amino acids. Deletions cut 3 bases from V and 8 bases from J, with 10 bases between. The germline V gene encodes CDR1 KGHDR and CDR2 SFDVKD. In DNA form, the CDR3 reads TGTGCCACCAGTGATGCCCGGTGGGATGAGCAGTTCTTC. It encodes CATSDARWDEQFF.

This clonotype has only a few counts. This chain connects TRBV10-3 to TRBJ2-7; D gene uncertain. Trimming shortened V by 3 bases and J by 4 bases, and 4 bases separated the two germline ends. Looked up from germline, CDR1 is ENHRY and CDR2 is SYGVKD. The CDR3 is 11 residues long. CDR3 nucleotides: TGTGCCATCAGTGACGGATACGAGCAGTACTTC. Translation: CAISDGYEQYF.

In this sample, this clonotype turned up once. The chain is built from TRBV7-8 and TRBJ2-1; no firm D call. Germline values: CDR1 SGHVS, CDR2 FQNEAQ. The CDR3 sequence is 15 residues long. Trimming left V 0 bases short and J 2 bases short, with 8 bases between. The CDR3 region is CASSLAIGTYNEQFF. CDR3 nucleotide sequence: TGTGCCAGCAGCTTAGCGATTGGGACCTACAATGAGCAGTTCTTC.

This clonotype has a single count. The genes are TRBV5-1 and TRBJ1-1, with TRBD1 identical over 10 bases. This CDR3 comprises 16 residues. Looked up from germline, CDR1 is SGHRS and CDR2 is YFSETQ. The V gene end was trimmed by 4 bases and the J gene end by 3 bases; junction bases not matched to a gene: 9. The DNA for the CDR3 is TGCGCCAGCAGCCCGGGACAGGGGCGAATGGACACTGAAGCTTTCTTT. It is translated as CASSPGQGRMDTEAFF.

This rearrangement joins TRBV7-9 to TRBJ2-2, with D perhaps TRBD1 or TRBD2 (5 bases each). Trimming shortened V by 2 bases and J by 6 bases, and 10 bases separated the two germline ends. The CDR3 is 14 amino acids. The V gene's germline CDR1 is SEHNR and CDR2 FQNEAQ (reference sequence). The chain's CDR3 is CASSLHRGPGELFF. The CDR3 coding sequence is TGTGCCAGCAGCTTACACCGGGGACCCGGGGAGCTGTTTTTT.

CDR3 in DNA: TGCAGCGTGGGGACAGACAACTACGAGCAGTACTTC. As protein: CSVGTDNYEQYF. The chain combines TRBV29-1 with TRBJ2-7; 7 positions match TRBD1. CDR1 and CDR2 (germline): SQVTM, ANQGSEA. The CDR3 totals 12 residues. V was clipped by 6 bases and J by 3 bases; unmatched bases: 5.

The CDR3 nucleotides read TGTGCCATCAGTGAAGGGACTAGCGCTCTAGGGGCAGATACGCAGTATTTT. Its translation is CAISEGTSALGADTQYF. The chain is built from TRBV10-3 and TRBJ2-3, with 10 bases fitting TRBD2. Looked up from germline, CDR1 is ENHRY and CDR2 is SYGVKD. The CDR3 has 17 residues. Trimming took 3 bases from V and 4 from J; bases not matched to a gene: 10.

The chain combines TRBV6-5 with TRBJ2-7, with TRBD1 matching over 7 bases. In germline, CDR1 is MNHEY, CDR2 SVGAGI. The ends lost 4 bases at V and 5 bases at J; junction bases unmatched: 8. CDR3 length: 14 residues. CDR3 nucleotides: TGTGCCAGCAGTTGGCGACAGGGCCGGCACGAGCAGTACTTC. As protein: CASSWRQGRHEQYF.